The 18 T cell receptor beta chains listed next were all sequenced from one sample in a study of T cells in Graves' hyperthyroidism and ophthalmopathy (dated by TCRdb to about 2019). Library preparation was by multiplex PCR. The reads were generated on an Illumina HiSeq 2000. The TCR beta CDR3 regions were amplified from the RNA transcripts. The TCR CDR3 was subjected to a first round of RT-PCR using the HTBI primer set and the Qiagen OneStep RT-PCR kit. TCRdb itself trimmed the public reads at Q25 with fastp, ran MiXCR and retained productive beta chains. Rows with one shared CDR3 protein collapse into an entry with the most common genes and DNA. The sample table holds some 550,000 distinct CDR3 sequences, of which approximately 16% were seen once. Of the sample, 3% to 4% is held by the ten largest clones. Sequencing used blood. All receptors derive from a woman in her 40s with Graves' ophthalmopathy.

The V call is TRBV12-3 or TRBV12-4, the J call TRBJ2-1; D gene ambiguous. Trimming removed 6 bases from V and 8 bases from J, with 23 bases in between. This CDR3 contains 16 residues. The CDR3 here is CASSPMDGNVPHEQFF. The CDR3 coding sequence is TGTGCCAGCAGCCCCATGGATGGAAACGTACCCCATGAGCAGTTCTTC.

This clonotype was counted a few times. The chain recombines TRBV6-1 with TRBJ1-1, with TRBD1 matching over 7 bases. The V gene's germline CDR1 is MNHNS and CDR2 SASEGT. Unmatched junction bases numbered 12, after V lost 5 bases and J lost 3 bases. The CDR3 is made up of 16 amino acids. The CDR3 is CASSHDRVGGHTEAFF. DNA for the CDR3: TGTGCCAGCAGTCACGACAGGGTGGGGGGGCACACTGAAGCTTTCTTT.

This clonotype was observed a few times. The V and J genes are TRBV29-1 and TRBJ1-4, with D maybe TRBD1 (6 bases). The CDR3 runs 14 residues. Germline V gives CDR1 SQVTM, CDR2 ANQGSEA. With 8 bases removed from V and 7 bases from J, the gap between germline ends came to 20 bases. The CDR3 nucleotides are TGCAGCATAAGAGAGGGGGGCGGCGGTGAAAAACTGTTTTTT. Protein product: CSIREGGGGEKLFF.

The genes are TRBV6-1 and TRBJ2-5; D is uncertain. V lost 11 bases and J 4 bases, leaving 14 bases between the germline ends. The CDR3 runs 12 residues. Germline V gene lookup returns CDR1 MNHNS and CDR2 SASEGT. DNA of the CDR3: TGTGCCGGAGCCTTCTGGGGAGAGACCCAGTACTTC. This codes for CAGAFWGETQYF.

This chain joins TRBV14 and TRBJ2-3; no clear D gene. Between the trimmed V and J ends, which lost 0 bases and 3 bases, there was a span of 19 bases. Per the germline V gene, CDR1 is SGHDN and CDR2 is FVKESK. The CDR3 sequence is 18 residues long. CDR3 residues: CASSQELVAGSLTDTQYF. In nucleotides, the CDR3 is TGTGCCAGCAGCCAAGAGCTCGTCGCAGGCTCATTAACAGATACGCAGTATTTT. The complete variable domain, with remaining parts taken from reference TRBV14 and TRBJ2-3, reads EAGVTQFPSHSVIEKGQTVTLRCDPISGHDNLYWYRRVMGKEIKFLLHFVKESKQDESGMPNNRFLAERTGGTYSTLKVQPAELEDSGVYFCASSQELVAGSLTDTQYFGPGTRLTVL.

This clonotype was picked up many times. The rearrangement uses TRBV5-8 and TRBJ1-1, with D possibly matching TRBD1 (5 bases). This CDR3 spans 16 amino acids. V dropped 2 bases and J dropped 0 bases, with 14 bases sitting between them. Germline V gene data show CDR1 as SGHTS and CDR2 as YDEGEE. Written as DNA, the CDR3 is TGTGCCAGCAGCTTCCTAGGGGAGGTCCTGAACACTGAAGCTTTCTTT. Its protein product is CASSFLGEVLNTEAFF.

Worth noting for this clonotype: A clone one base away is much larger, so this may be a read error. The gene calls are TRBV28 and TRBJ2-7; D perhaps matches TRBD2 (7 bases). Germline CDR1 and CDR2: MDHEN and SYDVKM. The CDR3 has 17 amino acids. The CDR3: CASGLVGGLGASYEQYF. CDR3 DNA: TGTGCCAGCGGTTTAGTCGGGGGGCTGGGAGCTTCCTACGAGCAGTACTTC.

This chain joins TRBV6-1 and TRBJ1-6; 11 nucleotides match TRBD1. In germline, CDR1 is MNHNS, CDR2 SASEGT. V trimming: 4 bases; J trimming: 6 bases; junction bases outside the gene matches: 5. The CDR3 runs 16 residues. CDR3 nucleotide sequence: TGTGCCAGCAGTGGAAAGGACAGGGGGCGTAATTCACCCCTCCACTTT. Encoded protein: CASSGKDRGRNSPLHF.

There are many counts of this clonotype. The genes are TRBV5-1 and TRBJ2-3; D is unresolved. The CDR3 is made up of 14 amino acids. Germline assignment: CDR1 SGHRS and CDR2 YFSETQ. V was clipped by 0 bases and J by 3 bases, with 8 bases between them. In DNA, the CDR3 is TGCGCCAGCAGCTTGGGTGGTAGGACAGATACGCAGTATTTT. It encodes CASSLGGRTDTQYF.

This sequence joins TRBV9 and TRBJ2-2; TRBD2 might be the D (6 bases). The CDR3 is made up of 16 amino acids. Trimming removed 2 bases at V and 0 bases at J, with 11 bases between. Germline CDR1 and CDR2: SGDLS and YYNGEE. As DNA, the CDR3 is TGTGCCAGCAGCGTCTGGGGAGGTACGAACACCGGGGAGCTGTTTTTT. Translation: CASSVWGGTNTGELFF.

The table lists this clonotype with many counts. The chain carries TRBV20-1 and TRBJ1-1; D is perhaps TRBD1 (6 bases). Trimming stripped 2 bases from V and 4 bases from J, with 8 bases between. The CDR3 has 12 residues. The V gene's germline CDR1 is DFQATT and CDR2 SNEGSKA (reference sequence). In nucleotides, the CDR3 is TGCAGTGCTAGAAGGGGGTTCACTGAAGCTTTCTTT. Translation gives CSARRGFTEAFF.

This chain joins TRBV18 and TRBJ2-1; 7 bases fit TRBD1. This CDR3 comprises 15 residues. Germline loops: CDR1 KGHSH, CDR2 LQKENI. V lost 2 bases, J lost 5 bases, and 6 bases stayed unmatched. CDR3 loop: CASSPSRGINNEQFF. The CDR3 nucleotides are TGTGCCAGCTCACCAAGCAGGGGGATAAACAATGAGCAGTTCTTC.

This clonotype was picked up a small number of times. CDR3 region: CASTTGGGELFF. The CDR3 region has the DNA TGTGCCAGCACAACAGGGGGGGGGGAGCTGTTTTTT. The gene calls are TRBV27 and TRBJ2-2; the match to TRBD1 covers 8 bases. The germline CDR1 and CDR2 sequences are MNHEY and SMNVEV (reference sequence). V was clipped by 7 bases and J by 8 bases; unmatched bases: 3. The CDR3 has 12 residues.

This chain uses TRBV2 with TRBJ2-6; TRBD1 matches 8 bases. Trimming took 7 bases from V and 2 from J; bases not matched to a gene: 10. Per the germline V gene, CDR1 is SNHLY and CDR2 is FYNNEI. The CDR3 has 17 amino acids. The CDR3 sequence: CASTQWTGFAGANVLTF. DNA of the CDR3: TGTGCCAGCACCCAATGGACAGGGTTCGCTGGGGCCAACGTCCTGACTTTC.

This clonotype showed up many times. The chain uses TRBV5-1 and TRBJ2-3, with TRBD1 identical over 9 bases. The junction had 5 bases not matched to a gene; V was cut back by 0 bases and J by 6 bases. Germline CDR1 and CDR2: SGHRS and YFSETQ. The CDR3 contains 15 residues. CDR3 nucleotides: TGCGCCAGCAGCTTGGAGACAGGGGGAGCGGATACGCAGTATTTT. Translated: CASSLETGGADTQYF.

This clonotype appeared many times. This chain links TRBV7-8 with TRBJ1-4; D unclear. This CDR3 region has 13 residues. Trimming removed 2 bases at V and 8 bases at J, with 9 bases between. CDR1 is SGHVS and CDR2 is FQNEAQ in the germline V gene. The CDR3 nucleotides are TGTGCCAGCAGCTTATATGGTAGCGAAAAACTGTTTTTT. Its translation: CASSLYGSEKLFF.

This clonotype has more than one count but fewer than ten. The chain is built from TRBV7-9 and TRBJ1-6; maybe TRBD1 (6 bases). CDR3 length equals 14 residues. Germline CDR1 reads SEHNR; CDR2 reads FQNEAQ (reference sequence). Trimming removed 1 base from V and 8 bases from J, with 9 bases in between. For the CDR3, the DNA is TGTGCCAGCAGCTTAGAAAGGGGGGATTCACCCCTCCACTTT. Translation: CASSLERGDSPLHF.

In its sample, this clonotype was seen many times. The chain carries TRBV3-1 and TRBJ2-1, with D possibly matching TRBD1 (6 bases). The CDR3 totals 15 residues. In germline, CDR1 is LGHDT, CDR2 YNNKEL (reference sequence). V was shortened by 3 bases and J by 6 bases, with 15 bases between the two germline ends. CDR3 sequence (DNA): TGTGCCAGCAGCCACGGGACATCGGGTACCAATGAGCAGTTCTTC. It codes for CASSHGTSGTNEQFF.